The next 21 T cell receptor beta chains were all read from a single sample in a study of cytomegalovirus exposure and HLA in healthy donors. PCR used 60 Vbeta primers and 13 Jbeta primers. The assay was immunoSEQ multiplex PCR, and TCRdb's table has in-frame clones only and misses some. The sample consists of some 170,000 clones, around four fifths of them appearing once. The sample comprised PBMCs. These receptors originate from a man in his late teens or twenties in good health and CMV-seropositive.

The genes are TRBV7-9 and TRBJ2-7; 13 nucleotides match TRBD2. This CDR3 region has 16 residues. V trimming: 5 bases; J trimming: 5 bases; junction bases outside the gene matches: 9. Germline CDR1 reads SEHNR; CDR2 reads FQNEAQ (reference sequence). As DNA, the CDR3 is TGTGCCAGCAGCCCCGGACTAGCGGGAGTGGCACACGAGCAGTACTTC. Translated: CASSPGLAGVAHEQYF.

This chain connects TRBV9 to TRBJ1-2; unclear D gene. With 0 bases removed from V and 0 bases from J, the gap between germline ends came to 12 bases. The CDR3 has 16 amino acids. Germline CDR1 and CDR2: SGDLS and YYNGEE. CDR3 sequence: CASSVGYVTSNYGYTF. CDR3 coding DNA: TGTGCCAGCAGCGTAGGATATGTTACTTCTAACTATGGCTACACCTTC.

The V and J genes are TRBV23-1 and TRBJ2-7; 7 bases are a match to TRBD2. TRBV23-1 is labeled an ORF, and its function is uncertain. CDR3 length: 17 amino acids. The V and J ends lost 4 bases and 3 bases, in that order; junction bases with no gene match: 15. In nucleotides, the CDR3 is TGCGCCAGCAGTCTCCGGCATGGGCGGGAGCGTTTCTACGAGCAGTACTTC. Its protein is CASSLRHGRERFYEQYF.

The rearrangement joins TRBV5-4 to TRBJ2-5, with D possibly TRBD1 on 6 matching bases. V gave up 6 bases and J gave up 1 base, with 10 bases separating them. The CDR3 consists of 13 residues. Per germline, CDR1 SGHNT and CDR2 YYREEE (reference sequence). The CDR3, as DNA: TGTGCCAGCAACATCAGGGGCCAAGAGACCCAGTACTTC. Translated: CASNIRGQETQYF.

In this sample, this clone turned up a few times. This rearrangement joins TRBV21-1 to TRBJ2-7; the D call in the table, TRBD1, was not verified against the DNA. TRBV21-1 is a pseudogene segment. The CDR3 contains 15 residues. CDR3 nucleotides: TGTGCCAGCAGCAAAGGAGGGACAGCTACCTACGAGCAGTACTTC. Encoded protein: CASSKGGTATYEQYF.

This clone was picked up a small number of times. The CDR3 carries no conserved terminal phenylalanine or tryptophan, so it likely arises from a read error. This rearrangement joins TRBV6-5 to TRBJ1-6; TRBD1 is a possible D gene (6 bases). The CDR3 is 11 amino acids. Trimming pared 8 bases from V and 13 bases from J, leaving 12 bases between. Germline V gene data show CDR1 as MNHEY and CDR2 as SVGAGI. CDR3 sequence reads: CASQGRGPLHL. The CDR3 nucleotides read TGTGCCAGCCAGGGTAGGGGGCCCCTCCACCTT.

A few counts support this clone. The chain carries TRBV5-1 and TRBJ2-2, with 8 bases aligning to TRBD2. CDR3 length: 15 amino acids. Germline-derived CDR1 and CDR2 are SGHRS and YFSETQ. Unmatched junction bases numbered 5, after V lost 2 bases and J lost 5 bases. CDR3 in DNA: TGCGCCAGCAGCTTACCGGGGGGGCTTACCGGGGAGCTGTTTTTT. Translation gives CASSLPGGLTGELFF.

Written as DNA, the CDR3 is TGTGCCAGCAGACAGGATAGCAATCAGCCCCAGCATTTT. This encodes CASRQDSNQPQHF. This sequence joins TRBV6-5 and TRBJ1-5, with a tentative D call TRBD1 (5 bases). Trimming removed 6 bases from V and 0 bases from J, with 6 bases in between. CDR3 size: 13 residues. Germline CDR1 is MNHEY and CDR2 is SVGAGI.

The sample holds a few counts of this clone. The V call is TRBV4-2, the J call TRBJ2-2; 8 bases are a match to TRBD1. J was trimmed by 1 base and V by 4 bases; bases with no gene match: 5. Looked up from germline, CDR1 is LGHNA and CDR2 is YNFKEQ. The CDR3 is 16 residues long. The CDR3 nucleotides read TGTGCCAGCAGCCCCGACAGGGGATGGAACACCGGGGAGCTGTTTTTT. Translation gives CASSPDRGWNTGELFF.

The chain is built from TRBV10-3 and TRBJ2-5; TRBD1 aligns across 10 bases. Germline trimming cut 0 bases from V and 0 bases from J; bases unmatched to any gene: 7. Looked up from germline, CDR1 is ENHRY and CDR2 is SYGVKD. CDR3 length: 18 residues. The CDR3 is CAISESTGGPGNQETQYF. CDR3 DNA sequence: TGTGCCATCAGTGAGTCGACAGGGGGCCCGGGGAACCAAGAGACCCAGTACTTC.

V usage is TRBV7-9 and J usage is TRBJ2-7; 8 bases match TRBD2. CDR1 is SEHNR, CDR2 FQNEAQ, per germline (reference sequence). This CDR3 has 13 residues. Losses at the gene ends were 4 bases for V and 7 bases for J; bases not matched to a gene: 6. The CDR3 loop is CASSSETSVEQYF. The CDR3 region has the DNA TGTGCCAGCAGCTCCGAGACTAGCGTGGAGCAGTACTTC. Full variable domain (missing parts from reference TRBV7-9 and TRBJ2-7): DTGVSQNPRHKITKRGQNVTFRCDPISEHNRLYWYRQTLGQGPEFLTYFQNEAQLEKSRLLSDRFSAERPKGSFSTLEIQRTEQGDSAMYLCASSSETSVEQYFGPGTRLTVT.

The CDR3 sequence: CASSDYPDAHYGYTF. DNA for the CDR3: TGTGCCAGCAGCGATTATCCCGATGCGCACTATGGCTACACCTTC. The chain is built from TRBV9 and TRBJ1-2; no definite D call. The CDR3 sequence is 15 residues long. In germline, CDR1 is SGDLS, CDR2 YYNGEE. Trimming left V 3 bases short and J 3 bases short, with 15 bases between.

The rearrangement uses TRBV5-1 and TRBJ2-1; possibly TRBD1 for D (5 bases). CDR1 and CDR2 from the germline V gene are SGHRS and YFSETQ. The CDR3 runs to 15 residues. Trimming stripped 0 bases from V and 8 bases from J, with 15 bases between. This chain's CDR3 is CASSLGDRGPDEQFF. The CDR3 coding sequence is TGCGCCAGCAGCTTGGGAGACAGAGGCCCCGATGAGCAGTTCTTC. The variable domain in full, with the rest retrieved from reference TRBV5-1 and TRBJ2-1, is KAGVTQTPRYLIKTRGQQVTLSCSPISGHRSVSWYQQTPGQGLQFLFEYFSETQRNKGNFPGRFSGRQFSNSRSEMNVSTLELGDSALYLCASSLGDRGPDEQFFGPGTRLTVL.

The gene calls are TRBV5-4 and TRBJ2-7; no reliable D call. CDR3 length equals 15 residues. CDR1 SGHNT and CDR2 YYREEE come from the germline V gene (reference sequence). V lost 2 bases, J lost 0 bases, and 12 bases lay in between. As DNA, the CDR3 is TGTGCCAGCAGCTTAGGAGCGATAAGCTCCTACGAGCAGTACTTC. This gives the protein CASSLGAISSYEQYF.

The chain carries TRBV5-6 and TRBJ2-2; 7 bases map to TRBD1. This CDR3 is built from 14 residues. Germline CDR1 SGHDT, CDR2 YYEEEE. The V segment lost 5 bases and the J segment 5 bases; nucleotides outside the gene matches: 6. CDR3 nucleotide sequence: TGTGCCAGCAGGACAGGGTTCGGGACCGGGGAGCTGTTTTTT. Its translation is CASRTGFGTGELFF.

The V and J genes are TRBV29-1 and TRBJ2-2; 12 nucleotides line up with TRBD2. Germline V gives CDR1 SQVTM, CDR2 ANQGSEA. This CDR3 has 16 residues. V lost 3 bases to trimming and J lost 0 bases; unmatched junction nucleotides: 2. The CDR3 sequence is CSVEGLAGTNTGELFF. The CDR3, as DNA: TGCAGCGTTGAGGGACTAGCGGGTACGAACACCGGGGAGCTGTTTTTT.

The CDR3 region has the DNA TGTGCCAGCAGTGCTACCCTCCAAGAGACCCAGTACTTC. Protein product: CASSATLQETQYF. The rearrangement links TRBV6-4 to TRBJ2-5; D gene unclear. The germline gives CDR1 MRHNA, CDR2 SNTAGT. V lost 4 bases to trimming and J lost 1 base, with 7 bases between them. This CDR3 is 13 amino acids long.

The CDR3 DNA reads as TGTGCCAGCTCACCAAGCGCGGGGGAAAACTATGGCTACACCTTC. It is translated as CASSPSAGENYGYTF. The chain links TRBV18 to TRBJ1-2; a possible D gene is TRBD1 (5 bases). The V end was cut by 2 bases, the J end by 2 bases, with 12 bases between. The CDR3 length is 15 residues. Germline V lookup: CDR1 KGHSH, CDR2 LQKENI. Full variable domain (rest looked up from reference TRBV18 and TRBJ1-2): NAGVMQNPRHLVRRRGQEARLRCSPMKGHSHVYWYRQLPEEGLKFMVYLQKENIIDESGMPKERFSAEFPKEGPSILRIQQVVRGDSAAYFCASSPSAGENYGYTFGSGTRLTVV.

V is TRBV7-3 and J is TRBJ2-5; 9 nucleotides line up with TRBD1. With the DNA end fitting TRBJ2-7 better, the J assignment may be wrong. The germline CDR1 and CDR2 sequences are SGHTA and FQGTGA. The CDR3 is 15 residues long. In nucleotides, the CDR3 is TGTGCCAGCAGCTTAATGGGACAGGGTCAGGACGAGCAGTACTTC. Translation: CASSLMGQGQDEQYF.

The J gene is TRBJ1-5, the V gene TRBV7-9, with D hard to call. The V gene's germline CDR1 is SEHNR and CDR2 FQNEAQ (reference sequence). The CDR3 sequence is 16 residues long. Trimming removed 0 bases from V and 0 bases from J, with 9 bases in between. CDR3 nucleotides: TGTGCCAGCAGCTTAGCCCCAGGAAATAGCAATCAGCCCCAGCATTTT. Translating it yields CASSLAPGNSNQPQHF.

The chain links TRBV25-1 to TRBJ1-1, with D tentatively TRBD1 (6 bases). The germline V gene encodes CDR1 MGHDK and CDR2 SYGVNS. The CDR3 extends over 16 amino acids. V was cut by 4 bases and J by 0 bases, with 15 bases left in between. The CDR3 DNA reads TGTGCCAGCAGTGGGAGGGGGGGGCATATGAACACTGAAGCTTTCTTT. Translating gives CASSGRGGHMNTEAFF.